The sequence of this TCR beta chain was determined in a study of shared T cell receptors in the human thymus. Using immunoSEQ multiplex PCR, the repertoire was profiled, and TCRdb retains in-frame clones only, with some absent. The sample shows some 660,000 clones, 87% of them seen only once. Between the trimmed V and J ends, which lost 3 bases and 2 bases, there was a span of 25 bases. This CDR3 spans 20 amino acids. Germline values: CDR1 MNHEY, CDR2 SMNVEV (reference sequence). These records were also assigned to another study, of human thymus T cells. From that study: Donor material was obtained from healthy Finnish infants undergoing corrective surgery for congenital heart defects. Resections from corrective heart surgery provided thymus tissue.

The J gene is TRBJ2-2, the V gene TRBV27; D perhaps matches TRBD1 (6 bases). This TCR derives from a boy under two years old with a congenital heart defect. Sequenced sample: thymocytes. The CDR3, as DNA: TGTGCCAGCAGTTTTAGTCCCCCCTACAGGGTGACTCGAAACACCGGGGAGCTGTTTTTT. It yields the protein CASSFSPPYRVTRNTGELFF.